This T cell receptor (beta chain) was profiled in a study of blood T cell repertoires in COVID-19. Using immunoSEQ multiplex PCR, the repertoire was profiled, and TCRdb retains in-frame clones only, with some absent. The sample records tens of thousands of clones, approximately 88% being singletons. After removal of 8 bases from V and 7 bases from J, the junction contained 7 bases not matched to a gene. This CDR3 has 12 amino acids. Germline CDR1 LNHDA, CDR2 SQIVND (reference sequence). The V call is TRBV19, the J call TRBJ2-7; 8 bases fit TRBD1. The clonotype was recovered from a man over 45 with acute or convalescent COVID-19. Material: peripheral blood. The CDR3 spells CASRQGAGEQYF. The CDR3 DNA follows: TGTGCCAGTCGTCAGGGGGCTGGGGAGCAGTACTTC.